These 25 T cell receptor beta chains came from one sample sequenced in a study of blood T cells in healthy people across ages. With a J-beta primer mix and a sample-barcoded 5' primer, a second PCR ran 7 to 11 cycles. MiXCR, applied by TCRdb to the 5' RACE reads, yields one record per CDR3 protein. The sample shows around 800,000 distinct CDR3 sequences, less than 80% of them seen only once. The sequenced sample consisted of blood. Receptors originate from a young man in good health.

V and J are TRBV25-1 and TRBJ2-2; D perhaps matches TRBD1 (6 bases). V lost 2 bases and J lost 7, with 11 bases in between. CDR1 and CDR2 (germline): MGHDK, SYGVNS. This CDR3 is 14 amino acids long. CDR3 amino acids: CASSETTGNGELFF. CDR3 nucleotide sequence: TGTGCCAGCAGTGAAACTACAGGGAACGGGGAGCTGTTTTTT.

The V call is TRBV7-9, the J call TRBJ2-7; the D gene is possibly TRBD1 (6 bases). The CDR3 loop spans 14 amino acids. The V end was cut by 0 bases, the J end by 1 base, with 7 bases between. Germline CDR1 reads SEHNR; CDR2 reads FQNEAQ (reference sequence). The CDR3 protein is CASSLARGSYEQYF. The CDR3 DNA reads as TGTGCCAGCAGCTTAGCCAGGGGTTCCTACGAGCAGTACTTC.

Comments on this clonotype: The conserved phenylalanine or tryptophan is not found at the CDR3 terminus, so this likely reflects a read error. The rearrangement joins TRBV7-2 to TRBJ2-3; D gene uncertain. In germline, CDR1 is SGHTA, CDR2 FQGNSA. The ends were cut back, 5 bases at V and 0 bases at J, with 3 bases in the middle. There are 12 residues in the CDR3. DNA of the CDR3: TGTGCCAGCAGCGAAAGCACAGATACGCAGTATTTA. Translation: CASSESTDTQYL.

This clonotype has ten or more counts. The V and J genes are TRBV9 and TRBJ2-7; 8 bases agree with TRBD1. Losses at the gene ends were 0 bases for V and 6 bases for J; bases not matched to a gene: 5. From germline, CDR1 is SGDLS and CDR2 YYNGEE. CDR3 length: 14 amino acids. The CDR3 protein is CASSVGTGFGEQYF. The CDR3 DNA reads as TGTGCCAGCAGCGTAGGGACAGGGTTCGGCGAGCAGTACTTC.

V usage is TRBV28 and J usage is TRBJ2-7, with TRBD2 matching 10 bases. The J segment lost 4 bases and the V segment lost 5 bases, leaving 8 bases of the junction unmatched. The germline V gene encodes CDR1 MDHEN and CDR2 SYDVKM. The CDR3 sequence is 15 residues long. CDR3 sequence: CASSTIAGGVYEQYF. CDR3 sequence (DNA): TGTGCCAGCAGTACCATAGCGGGGGGCGTATACGAGCAGTACTTC.

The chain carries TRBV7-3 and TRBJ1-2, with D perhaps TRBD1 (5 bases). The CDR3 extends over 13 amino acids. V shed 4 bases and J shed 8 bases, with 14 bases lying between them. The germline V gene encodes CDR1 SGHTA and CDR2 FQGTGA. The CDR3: CASSSQPGGGYTF. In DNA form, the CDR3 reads TGTGCCAGCAGCTCCCAGCCGGGGGGAGGCTACACCTTC.

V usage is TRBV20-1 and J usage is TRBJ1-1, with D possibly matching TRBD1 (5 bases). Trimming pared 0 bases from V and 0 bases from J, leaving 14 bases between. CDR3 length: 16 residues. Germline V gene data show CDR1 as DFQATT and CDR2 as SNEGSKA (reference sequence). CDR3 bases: TGCAGTGCTAGAGACACGACAGACAACCTGAACACTGAAGCTTTCTTT. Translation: CSARDTTDNLNTEAFF.

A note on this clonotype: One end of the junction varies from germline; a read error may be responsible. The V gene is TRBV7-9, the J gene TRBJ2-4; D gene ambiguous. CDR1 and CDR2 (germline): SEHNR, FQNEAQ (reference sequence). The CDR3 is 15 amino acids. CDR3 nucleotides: TGTGCCAACAGCCCGGGCGACACACGGAAAAACATACAGTACTTC. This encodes CANSPGDTRKNIQYF.

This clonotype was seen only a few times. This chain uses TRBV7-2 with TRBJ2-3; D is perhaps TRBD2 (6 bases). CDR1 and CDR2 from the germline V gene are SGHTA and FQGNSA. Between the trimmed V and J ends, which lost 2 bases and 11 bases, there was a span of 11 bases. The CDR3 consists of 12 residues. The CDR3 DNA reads TGTGCCAGCAGCTTATGGCGGGGAAGGCAGTATTTT. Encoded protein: CASSLWRGRQYF.

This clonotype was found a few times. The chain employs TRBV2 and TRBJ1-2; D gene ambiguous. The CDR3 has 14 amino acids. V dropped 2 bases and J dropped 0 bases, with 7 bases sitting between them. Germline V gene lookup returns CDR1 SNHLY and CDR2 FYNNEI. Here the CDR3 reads CASSETRANYGYTF. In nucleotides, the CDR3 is TGTGCCAGCAGTGAAACTAGGGCTAACTATGGCTACACCTTC.

CDR3 nucleotide sequence: TGTGCCATCCTATGGGACAGGGGTTCAGATACGCAGTATTTT. Amino acids: CAILWDRGSDTQYF. The chain is built from TRBV2 and TRBJ2-3, with TRBD1 identical over 10 bases. V gave up 10 bases and J gave up 4 bases; unmatched junction bases: 8. The CDR3 consists of 14 residues. The germline V gene encodes CDR1 SNHLY and CDR2 FYNNEI.

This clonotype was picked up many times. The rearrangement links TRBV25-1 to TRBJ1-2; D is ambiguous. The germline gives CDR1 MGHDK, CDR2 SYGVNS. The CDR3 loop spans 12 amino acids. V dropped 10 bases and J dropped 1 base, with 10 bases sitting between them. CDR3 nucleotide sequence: TGTGCCACCACAAAGGGTAACTATGGCTACACCTTC. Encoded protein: CATTKGNYGYTF.

The chain's CDR3 is CASSFLDTYEQYF. In nucleotides, the CDR3 is TGTGCCAGCAGTTTCCTTGACACCTACGAGCAGTACTTC. The chain couples TRBV27 to TRBJ2-7, with D unresolved. The V end lost 3 bases, the J end lost 2 bases, and 8 bases lay between the germline ends. The CDR3 contains 13 residues. In germline, CDR1 is MNHEY, CDR2 SMNVEV (reference sequence).

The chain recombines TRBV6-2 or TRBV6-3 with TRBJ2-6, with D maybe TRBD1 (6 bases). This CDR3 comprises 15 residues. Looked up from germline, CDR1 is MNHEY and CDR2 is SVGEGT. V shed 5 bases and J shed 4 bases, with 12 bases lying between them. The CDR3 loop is CASSPPGVGANVLTF. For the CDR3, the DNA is TGTGCCAGCAGTCCCCCAGGGGTCGGGGCCAACGTCCTGACTTTC.

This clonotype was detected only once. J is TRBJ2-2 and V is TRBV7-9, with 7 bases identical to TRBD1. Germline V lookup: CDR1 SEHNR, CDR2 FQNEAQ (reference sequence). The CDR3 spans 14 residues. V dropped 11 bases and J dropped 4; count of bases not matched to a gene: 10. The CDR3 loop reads CAARQGTSTGELFF. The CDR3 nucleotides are TGTGCCGCTAGACAGGGAACGAGCACCGGGGAGCTGTTTTTT.

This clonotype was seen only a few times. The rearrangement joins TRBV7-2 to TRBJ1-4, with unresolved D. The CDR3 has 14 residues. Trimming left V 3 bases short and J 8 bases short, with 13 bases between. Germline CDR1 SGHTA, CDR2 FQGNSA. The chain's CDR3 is CASSFPGEFEKLFF. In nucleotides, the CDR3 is TGTGCCAGCAGCTTTCCTGGGGAGTTCGAAAAACTGTTTTTT.

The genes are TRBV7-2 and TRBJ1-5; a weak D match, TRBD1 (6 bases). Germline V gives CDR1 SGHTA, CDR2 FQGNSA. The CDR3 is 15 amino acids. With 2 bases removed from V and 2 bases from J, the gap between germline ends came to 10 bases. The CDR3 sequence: CASSLSWTGNQPQHF. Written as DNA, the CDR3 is TGTGCCAGCAGCTTAAGCTGGACAGGCAATCAGCCCCAGCATTTT.

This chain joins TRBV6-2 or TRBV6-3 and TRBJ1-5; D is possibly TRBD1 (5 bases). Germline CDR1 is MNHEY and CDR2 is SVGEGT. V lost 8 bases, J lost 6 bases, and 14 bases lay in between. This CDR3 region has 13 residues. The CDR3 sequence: CASWDSWLQPQHF. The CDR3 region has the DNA TGTGCCAGCTGGGACTCTTGGCTTCAGCCCCAGCATTTT.

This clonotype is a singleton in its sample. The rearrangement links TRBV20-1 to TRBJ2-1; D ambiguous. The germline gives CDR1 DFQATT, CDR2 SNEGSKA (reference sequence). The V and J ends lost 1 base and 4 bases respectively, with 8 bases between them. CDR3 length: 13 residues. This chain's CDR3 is CSARGEPYNEQFF. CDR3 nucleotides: TGCAGTGCTAGAGGGGAACCTTACAATGAGCAGTTCTTC.

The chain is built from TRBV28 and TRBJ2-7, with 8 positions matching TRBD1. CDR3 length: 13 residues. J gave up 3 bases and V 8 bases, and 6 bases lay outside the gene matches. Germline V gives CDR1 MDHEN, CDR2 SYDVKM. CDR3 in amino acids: CASPDRALYEQYF. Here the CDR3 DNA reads TGTGCCAGCCCGGACAGGGCCCTCTACGAGCAGTACTTC. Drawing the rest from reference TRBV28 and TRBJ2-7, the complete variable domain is DVKVTQSSRYLVKRTGEKVFLECVQDMDHENMFWYRQDPGLGLRLIYFSYDVKMKEKGDIPEGYSVSREKKERFSLILESASTNQTSMYLCASPDRALYEQYFGPGTRLTVT.

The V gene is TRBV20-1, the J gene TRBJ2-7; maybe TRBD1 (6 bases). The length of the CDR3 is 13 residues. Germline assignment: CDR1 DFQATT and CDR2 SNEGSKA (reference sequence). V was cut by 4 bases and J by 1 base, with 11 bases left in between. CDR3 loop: CSATNRDSYEQYF. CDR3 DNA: TGCAGTGCTACCAACAGGGATTCCTACGAGCAGTACTTC.

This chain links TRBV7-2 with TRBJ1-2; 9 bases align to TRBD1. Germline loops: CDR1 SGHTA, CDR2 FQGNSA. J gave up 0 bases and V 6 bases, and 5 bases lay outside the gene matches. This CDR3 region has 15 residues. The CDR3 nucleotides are TGTGCCAGCAGTCCGGGACAGGGCACTAACTATGGCTACACCTTC. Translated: CASSPGQGTNYGYTF.

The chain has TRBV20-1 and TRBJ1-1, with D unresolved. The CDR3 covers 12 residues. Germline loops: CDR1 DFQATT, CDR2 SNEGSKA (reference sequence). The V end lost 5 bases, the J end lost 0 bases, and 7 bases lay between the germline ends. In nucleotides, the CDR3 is TGCAGTGCTGACGGAGTGAACACTGAAGCTTTCTTT. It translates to CSADGVNTEAFF.

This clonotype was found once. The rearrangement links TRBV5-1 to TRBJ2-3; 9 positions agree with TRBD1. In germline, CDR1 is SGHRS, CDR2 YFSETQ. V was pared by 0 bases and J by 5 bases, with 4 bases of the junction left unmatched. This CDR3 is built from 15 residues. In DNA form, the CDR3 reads TGCGCCAGCAGCTTGGAACAGGGGGCCAGAGATACGCAGTATTTT. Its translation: CASSLEQGARDTQYF.

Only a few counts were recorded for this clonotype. DNA of the CDR3: TGTGCCAGCAGTCTAGACAACTCACCCCTCCACTTT. It encodes CASSLDNSPLHF. This chain links TRBV3-1 with TRBJ1-6; D remains unclear. The germline CDR1 and CDR2 sequences are LGHDT and YNNKEL (reference sequence). Trimming left V 6 bases short and J 10 bases short, with 10 bases between. CDR3 length equals 12 residues.